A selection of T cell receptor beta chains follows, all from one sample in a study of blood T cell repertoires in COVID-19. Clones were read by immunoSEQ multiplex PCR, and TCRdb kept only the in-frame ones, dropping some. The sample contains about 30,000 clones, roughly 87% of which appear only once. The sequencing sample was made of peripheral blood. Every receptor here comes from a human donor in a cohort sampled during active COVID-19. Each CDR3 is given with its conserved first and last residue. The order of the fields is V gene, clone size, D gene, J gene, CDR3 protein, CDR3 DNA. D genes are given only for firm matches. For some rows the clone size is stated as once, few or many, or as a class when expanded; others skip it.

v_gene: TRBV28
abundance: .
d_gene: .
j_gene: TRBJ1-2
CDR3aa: CASSLSVQIDPTYGYTF
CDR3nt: TGTGCCAGCAGTTTATCAGTACAGATTGATCCGACCTATGGCTACACCTTC

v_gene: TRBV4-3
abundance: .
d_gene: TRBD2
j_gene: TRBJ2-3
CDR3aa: CASSQGGGTDTQYF
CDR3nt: TGCGCCAGCAGCCAGGGAGGGGGCACAGATACGCAGTATTTT

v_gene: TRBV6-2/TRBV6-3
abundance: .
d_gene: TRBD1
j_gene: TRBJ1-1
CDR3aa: CASSYARGRTEAFF
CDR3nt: TGTGCCAGCAGTTACGCCAGGGGGCGGACTGAAGCTTTCTTT

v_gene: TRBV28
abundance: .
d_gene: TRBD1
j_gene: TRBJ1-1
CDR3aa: CASSTRGQGNTEAFF
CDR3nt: TGTGCCAGCTCCACCAGGGGACAGGGGAATACTGAAGCTTTCTTT

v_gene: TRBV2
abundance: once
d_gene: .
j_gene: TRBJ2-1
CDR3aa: CASSGRGGFNNEQFF
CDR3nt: TGTGCCAGCAGTGGGCGAGGGGGTTTCAACAATGAGCAGTTCTTC

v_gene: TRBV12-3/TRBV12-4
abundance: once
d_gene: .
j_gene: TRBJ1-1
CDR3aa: CASSLAGNTEAFF
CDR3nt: TGTGCCAGCAGTTTGGCAGGGAACACTGAAGCTTTCTTT

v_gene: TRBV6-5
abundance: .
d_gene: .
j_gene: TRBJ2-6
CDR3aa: CASSSGFSGANVLTF
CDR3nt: TGTGCCAGCAGTTCAGGTTTCTCTGGGGCCAACGTCCTGACTTTC

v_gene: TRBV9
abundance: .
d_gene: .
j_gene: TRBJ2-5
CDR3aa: CASSVAGTSQETQYF
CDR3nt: TGTGCCAGCAGCGTAGCGGGTACTTCCCAAGAGACCCAGTACTTC

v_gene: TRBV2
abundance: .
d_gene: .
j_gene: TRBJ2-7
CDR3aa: CASSPGLNYEQYF
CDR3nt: TGTGCCAGCAGCCCGGGACTTAACTACGAGCAGTACTTC

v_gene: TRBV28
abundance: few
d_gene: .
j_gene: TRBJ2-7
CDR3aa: CASSYSGLGEQYF
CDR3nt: TGTGCCAGCAGCTATAGCGGCCTGGGGGAGCAGTACTTC

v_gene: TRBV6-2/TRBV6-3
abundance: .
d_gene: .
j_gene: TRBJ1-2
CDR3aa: CASSYRTPQGGNYGYTF
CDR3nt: TGTGCCAGCAGTTACCGAACCCCCCAGGGAGGCAACTATGGCTACACCTTC

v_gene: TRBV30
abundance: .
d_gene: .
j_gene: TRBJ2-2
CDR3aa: CAWRETGNTGELFF
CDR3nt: TGTGCCTGGAGAGAAACAGGGAACACCGGGGAGCTGTTTTTT

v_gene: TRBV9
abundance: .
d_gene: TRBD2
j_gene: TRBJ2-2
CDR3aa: CASSIAGTNTGELFF
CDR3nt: TGTGCCAGCAGCATAGCGGGAACGAACACCGGGGAGCTGTTTTTT

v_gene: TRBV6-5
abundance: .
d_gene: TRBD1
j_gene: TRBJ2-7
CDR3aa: CASSYGQGPYEQYF
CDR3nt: TGTGCCAGCAGTTACGGACAGGGACCCTACGAGCAGTACTTC

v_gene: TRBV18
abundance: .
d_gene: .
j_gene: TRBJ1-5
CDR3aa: CASSPDRVQPQHF
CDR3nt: TGTGCCAGCTCACCGGACAGAGTCCAGCCCCAGCATTTT

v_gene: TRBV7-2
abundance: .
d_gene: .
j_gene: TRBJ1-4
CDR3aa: CASSRVVGRGNEKLFF
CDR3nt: TGTGCCAGCAGCCGGGTGGTAGGGAGAGGAAATGAAAAACTGTTTTTT

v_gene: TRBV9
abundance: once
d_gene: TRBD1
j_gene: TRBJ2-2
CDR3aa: CASSGQGSVTGELFF
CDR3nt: TGTGCCAGCAGCGGACAGGGCTCCGTCACCGGGGAGCTGTTTTTT

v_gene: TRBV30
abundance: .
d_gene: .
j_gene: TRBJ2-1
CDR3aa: CAWSVSQYNEQFF
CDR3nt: TGTGCCTGGAGTGTAAGTCAGTACAATGAGCAGTTCTTC

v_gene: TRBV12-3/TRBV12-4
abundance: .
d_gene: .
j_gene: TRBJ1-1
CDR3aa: CASSFADTEAFF
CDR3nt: TGTGCCAGCAGTTTTGCGGACACTGAAGCTTTCTTT

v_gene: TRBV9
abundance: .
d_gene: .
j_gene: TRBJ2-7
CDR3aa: CASSVGTNSYEQYF
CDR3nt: TGTGCCAGCAGCGTAGGGACAAACTCCTACGAGCAGTACTTC

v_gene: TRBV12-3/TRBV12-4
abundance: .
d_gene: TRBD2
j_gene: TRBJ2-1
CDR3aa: CASSEPAGGQFF
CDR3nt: TGTGCCAGCAGTGAGCCTGCGGGGGGGCAGTTCTTC

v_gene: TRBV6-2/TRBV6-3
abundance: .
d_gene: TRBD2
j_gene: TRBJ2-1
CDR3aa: CASSNGLVRNEQFF
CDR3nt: TGTGCCAGCAGTAATGGACTAGTTAGGAATGAGCAGTTCTTC

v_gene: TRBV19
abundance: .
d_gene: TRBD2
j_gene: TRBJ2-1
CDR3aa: CASTSIAGSSYNEQFF
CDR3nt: TGTGCCAGTACCTCAATAGCGGGTAGCTCCTACAATGAGCAGTTCTTC

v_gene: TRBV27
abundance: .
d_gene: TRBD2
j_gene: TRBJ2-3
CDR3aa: CASSLTAGGPDTQYF
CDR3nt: TGTGCCAGCAGCTTAACAGCGGGGGGTCCAGATACGCAGTATTTT

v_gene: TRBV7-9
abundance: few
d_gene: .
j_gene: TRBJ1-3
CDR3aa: CASSLGPVISGNTIYF
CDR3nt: TGTGCCAGCAGCTTAGGTCCAGTTATCTCTGGAAACACCATATATTTT

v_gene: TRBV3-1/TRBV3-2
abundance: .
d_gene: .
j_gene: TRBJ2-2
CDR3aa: CASSHLMDFEGTGELFF
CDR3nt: TGTGCCAGCAGCCATCTTATGGACTTTGAAGGTACCGGGGAGCTGTTTTTT

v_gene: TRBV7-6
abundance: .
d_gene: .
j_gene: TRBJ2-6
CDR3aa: CASSLSQGDFLANVLTF
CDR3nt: TGTGCCAGCAGCTTATCTCAGGGGGACTTTTTGGCCAACGTCCTGACTTTC

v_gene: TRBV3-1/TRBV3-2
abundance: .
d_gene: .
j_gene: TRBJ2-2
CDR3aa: CASSQGRGSGELFF
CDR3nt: TGTGCCAGCAGCCAAGGACGGGGGTCCGGGGAGCTGTTTTTT

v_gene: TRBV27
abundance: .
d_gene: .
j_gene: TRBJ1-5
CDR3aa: CASSYGRGGNQPQHF
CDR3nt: TGTGCCAGCAGTTACGGGAGGGGGGGCAATCAGCCCCAGCATTTT

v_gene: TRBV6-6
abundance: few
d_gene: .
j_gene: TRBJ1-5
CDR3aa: CASSSGAGGNQPQHF
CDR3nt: TGTGCCAGCAGTTCGGGGGCGGGGGGCAATCAGCCCCAGCATTTT

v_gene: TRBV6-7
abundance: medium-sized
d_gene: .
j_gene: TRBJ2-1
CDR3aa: CASSYAKAGQGPLDEQFF
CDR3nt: TGTGCCAGCAGTTACGCTAAAGCGGGGCAGGGGCCTTTGGATGAGCAGTTCTTC

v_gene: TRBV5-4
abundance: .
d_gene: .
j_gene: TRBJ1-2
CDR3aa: CASSLGAASYGYTF
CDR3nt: TGTGCCAGCAGCTTGGGGGCCGCCTCATATGGCTACACCTTC

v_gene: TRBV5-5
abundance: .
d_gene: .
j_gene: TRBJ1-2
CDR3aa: CASSLASRRSANYGYTF
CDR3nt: TGTGCCAGCAGCTTAGCCAGTAGGAGAAGCGCTAACTATGGCTACACCTTC

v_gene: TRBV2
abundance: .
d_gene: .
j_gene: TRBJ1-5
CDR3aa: CASSEVRPPGGQPQHF
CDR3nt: TGTGCCAGCAGTGAAGTAAGACCCCCGGGGGGACAGCCCCAGCATTTT

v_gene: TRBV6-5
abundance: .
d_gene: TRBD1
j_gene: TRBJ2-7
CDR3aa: CASSRTGLLDEQYF
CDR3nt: TGTGCCAGCAGCCGGACAGGGCTCCTAGACGAGCAGTACTTC

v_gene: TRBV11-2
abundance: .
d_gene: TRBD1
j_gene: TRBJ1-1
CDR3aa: CANLNGQGNTEAFF
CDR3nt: TGTGCCAACCTGAATGGACAGGGAAACACTGAAGCTTTCTTT

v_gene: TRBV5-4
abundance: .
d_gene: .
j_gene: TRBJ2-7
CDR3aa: CASSWRGGDEQYF
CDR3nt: TGTGCCAGCAGCTGGAGGGGGGGAGACGAGCAGTACTTC

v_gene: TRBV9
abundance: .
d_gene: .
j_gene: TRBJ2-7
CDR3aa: CASSVGGLGNQYF
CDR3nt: TGTGCCAGCAGCGTAGGCGGCCTCGGGAATCAGTACTTC

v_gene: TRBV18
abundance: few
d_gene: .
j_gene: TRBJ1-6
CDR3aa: CASSPKGRVSPLHF
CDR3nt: TGTGCCAGCTCACCAAAGGGCAGGGTCTCACCCCTCCACTTT

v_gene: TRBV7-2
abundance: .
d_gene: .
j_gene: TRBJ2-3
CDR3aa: CASSLGPSTDTQYF
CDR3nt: TGTGCCAGCAGCTTAGGGCCTAGCACAGATACGCAGTATTTT

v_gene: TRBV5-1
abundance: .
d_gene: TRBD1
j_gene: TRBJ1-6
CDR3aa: CASSLALGRGPSSPLHF
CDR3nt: TGCGCCAGCAGCTTGGCCTTGGGCAGGGGGCCTTCTTCACCCCTCCACTTT

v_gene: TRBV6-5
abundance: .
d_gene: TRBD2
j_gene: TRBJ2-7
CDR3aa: CASRDLAGFSYEQYF
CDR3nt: TGTGCCAGCAGAGATCTAGCGGGGTTCTCCTACGAGCAGTACTTC

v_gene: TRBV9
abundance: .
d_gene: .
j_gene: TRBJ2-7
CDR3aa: CASSPSLPYSSYEQYF
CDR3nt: TGTGCCAGCAGCCCAAGCCTCCCTTACAGCTCCTACGAGCAGTACTTC

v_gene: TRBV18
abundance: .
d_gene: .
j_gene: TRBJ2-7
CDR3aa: CASSPRDNTGGEQYF
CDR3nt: TGTGCCAGCTCACCCCGGGACAATACGGGCGGCGAGCAGTACTTC

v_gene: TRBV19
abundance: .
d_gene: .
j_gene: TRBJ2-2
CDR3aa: CASTLGGGASGELFF
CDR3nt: TGTGCCAGTACCCTCGGTGGGGGGGCCTCCGGGGAGCTGTTTTTT

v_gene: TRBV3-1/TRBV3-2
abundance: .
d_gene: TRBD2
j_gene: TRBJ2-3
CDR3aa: CASSQWRGGTDTQYF
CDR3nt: TGTGCCAGCAGCCAATGGCGGGGGGGCACAGATACGCAGTATTTT

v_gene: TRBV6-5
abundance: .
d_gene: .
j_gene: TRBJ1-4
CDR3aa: CASSFGGGLNEKLFF
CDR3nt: TGTGCCAGCAGTTTTGGAGGAGGGTTGAATGAAAAACTGTTTTTT

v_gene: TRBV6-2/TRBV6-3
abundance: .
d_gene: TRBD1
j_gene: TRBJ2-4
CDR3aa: CASSTGGWGIQYF
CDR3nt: TGTGCCAGCAGCACAGGGGGTTGGGGCATTCAGTACTTC

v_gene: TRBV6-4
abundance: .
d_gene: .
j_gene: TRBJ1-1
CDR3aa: CASSPGVNTEAFF
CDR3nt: TGTGCCAGCAGCCCCGGAGTTAACACTGAAGCTTTCTTT

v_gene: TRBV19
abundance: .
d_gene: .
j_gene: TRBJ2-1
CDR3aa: CASSIEVPPLQNEQFF
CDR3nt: TGTGCCAGTAGTATAGAGGTTCCTCCTTTACAGAATGAGCAGTTCTTC

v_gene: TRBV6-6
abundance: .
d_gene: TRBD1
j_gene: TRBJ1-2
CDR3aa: CASRLGQGAYGYTF
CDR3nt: TGTGCCAGCAGACTAGGACAGGGGGCGTATGGCTACACCTTC

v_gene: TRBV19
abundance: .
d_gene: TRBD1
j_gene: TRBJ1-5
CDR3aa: CASSISDRGYQPQHF
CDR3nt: TGTGCCAGTAGTATCTCAGACAGGGGATATCAGCCCCAGCATTTT

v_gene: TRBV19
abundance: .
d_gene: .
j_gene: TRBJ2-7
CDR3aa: CASSSRDRGSPYEQYF
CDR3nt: TGTGCCAGTAGTAGCCGAGACAGAGGAAGCCCCTACGAGCAGTACTTC